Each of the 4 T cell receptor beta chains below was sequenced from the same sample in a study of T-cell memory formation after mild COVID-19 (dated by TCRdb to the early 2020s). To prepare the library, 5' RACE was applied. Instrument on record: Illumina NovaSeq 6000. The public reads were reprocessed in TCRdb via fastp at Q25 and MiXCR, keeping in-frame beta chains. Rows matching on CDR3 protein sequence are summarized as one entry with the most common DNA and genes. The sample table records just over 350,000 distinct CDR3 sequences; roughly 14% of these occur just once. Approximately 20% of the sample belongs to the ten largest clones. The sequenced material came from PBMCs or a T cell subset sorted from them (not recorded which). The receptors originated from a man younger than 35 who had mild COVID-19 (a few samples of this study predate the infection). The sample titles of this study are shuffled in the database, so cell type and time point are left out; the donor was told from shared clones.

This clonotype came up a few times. The CDR3 DNA is TGTGCCAGCAGCAAAGTGGAAAACACCATATATTTT. This translates into CASSKVENTIYF. The chain links TRBV21-1 to TRBJ1-3. TRBV21-1 is designated a pseudogene. The CDR3 has 12 amino acids.

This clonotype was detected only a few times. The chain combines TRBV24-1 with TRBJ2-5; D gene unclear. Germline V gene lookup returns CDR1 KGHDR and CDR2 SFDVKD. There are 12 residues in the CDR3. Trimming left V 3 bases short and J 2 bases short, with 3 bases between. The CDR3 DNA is TGTGCCACCAGTGATGGACAAGAGACCCAGTACTTC. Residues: CATSDGQETQYF.

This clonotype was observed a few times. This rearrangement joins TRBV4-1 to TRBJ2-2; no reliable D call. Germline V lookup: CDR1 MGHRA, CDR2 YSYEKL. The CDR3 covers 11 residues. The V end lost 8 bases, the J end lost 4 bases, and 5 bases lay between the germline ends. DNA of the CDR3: TGCGCCAGCGGATCCACCGGGGAGCTGTTTTTT. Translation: CASGSTGELFF.

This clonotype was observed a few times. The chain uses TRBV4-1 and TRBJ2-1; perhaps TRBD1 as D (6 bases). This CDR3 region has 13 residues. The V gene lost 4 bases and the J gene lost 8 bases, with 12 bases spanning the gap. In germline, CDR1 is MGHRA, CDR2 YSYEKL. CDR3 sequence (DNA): TGCGCCAGCAGCCGGGCCAGGGGTTATGAGCAGTTCTTC. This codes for CASSRARGYEQFF.